The entry below describes one T cell receptor (beta chain). No antigen is known for it. Base qualities are not recorded, but no much larger clone differs from it by a single base. This sample is part of a study of T cells in Graves' hyperthyroidism and ophthalmopathy (dated by TCRdb to about 2019). Background for the entire study: Peripheral blood was sampled at the time of initial diagnosis, prior to any treatment. After blood sampling, hyperthyroidism patients were treated with methimazole at a starting dose of 30 mg daily, and ophthalmopathy patients were treated with high-dose intravenous methylprednisolone. TCR Vbeta CDR3 sequencing of 130 to 150 peripheral blood samples (43 ophthalmopathy, 75 hyperthyroidism and approximately 17 progressor patients) is reported in the paper. To identify distinguishing TCR V-J signatures, a discovery cohort of some 99 patients was used, comprising 43 with Graves' ophthalmopathy and some 57 with stable Graves' hyperthyroidism. The 100 discovery patients were randomly split 7:3 into training and test sets. Thyroid tissue and blood T-cell repertoires from roughly six Graves' hyperthyroidism patients were also compared in the study. Prospective prediction of ophthalmopathy was tested in an independent validation cohort consisting of some 19 hyperthyroidism patients and approximately 16 patients who later progressed to ophthalmopathy.

Hyperthyroidism patients were aged 18 to 65 years and newly diagnosed, with disease duration of less than 2 months. Exclusion was applied to patients with uncontrolled infections, other autoimmune diseases, pregnancy or lactation. Clinical symptoms, serum thyroxine and TRAb, thyroid ultrasound, and orbital computed tomography formed the basis for the diagnoses. Blood from progressor patients was drawn when they were first diagnosed with hyperthyroidism, before any ophthalmopathy symptoms appeared. PBMCs were separated from 8 to 10 ml of fresh peripheral blood using Ficoll-Paque density gradient centrifugation. Progressor patients were first diagnosed with Graves' hyperthyroidism and then developed ophthalmopathy during follow-up. Total RNA was extracted with Trizol reagent, and quality was checked on an Agilent 2100 Bioanalyzer. Sequences MDHEN (CDR1) and SYDVKM (CDR2) are obtained from the germline V gene. Clipping removes 6 bases from V and 2 bases from J, with 5 as the unmatched junction base count. Measured from the cysteine to the phenylalanine, the CDR3 is 15 residues long. Of the read, only the CDR3 DNA is kept; its 45 bases are in frame from base 1.

What the research found in general, with its limitations: Sample size was not statistically predetermined, and investigators were not blinded to group allocation. Most expanded thyroid clonotypes (frequency above 0.001) were also detected in blood, suggesting blood repertoires may reflect thyroid immune responses. Ophthalmopathy was separated from stable hyperthyroidism by a 13 V-J signature model, with 85% to 90% sensitivity and 81% to 83% specificity obtained in cross-validation and 80%/75% obtained in testing. During validation, the model predicted progression to ophthalmopathy a median of approximately 7 months ahead of onset, with roughly 65% sensitivity and around 72% specificity.

The TCR beta CDR3 regions were amplified from the RNA transcripts. The first round of RT-PCR for the TCR CDR3 was performed with the HTBI primer set and the Qiagen OneStep RT-PCR kit. A second multiplex PCR round built the libraries, followed by size selection and purification. Sequencing of the libraries was done on an Illumina HiSeq2000 using paired-end 100 bp reads. Per the authors' processing: SOAPnuke was used to process the raw data, removing reads that contained adapters or uncalled bases, had a mean Phred below 15, or lacked an exact match to the constant primer or identifier. COPE v1.2.5 was used to merge high-quality paired reads, and clonotypes were defined as unique nucleotide sequences. MiTCR v1.1 was used to align clonotypes to the IMGT TRBV, TRBD and TRBJ reference segments. The analysis included only V-J combinations with a frequency above 0.0001, which together covered 98% to 99.2% of the repertoires. A TCS score was defined as the ratio of F50 (clonal expansion) to E x V (chaos), with BLOSUM62-based TCRdist applied between CDR3 peptides within each V-J. Welch's t-statistics and random forest reduced 500 to 650 V-J features to some 14, which were used in a naive Bayes classifier (R e1071). TCRdb's own reprocessing of the public reads used fastp at Q25 and MiXCR and kept productive beta chains. Rows with one shared CDR3 protein collapse into an entry with the most common genes and DNA. These V and J calls originate from TCRdb's pipeline instead of the authors' own analysis. The sample table shows 370,000 or so distinct CDR3 sequences, and around a sixth are seen once. Roughly 25% of the sample comes from the top ten.

Material for sequencing was blood. The V and J segments used are TRBV28 and TRBJ2-7, with 12 bases aligning to TRBD2. The origin of this receptor is a woman aged 18-29 years with Graves' hyperthyroidism that later progressed to Graves' ophthalmopathy. The CDR3 reads as follows: CASRDLAGGPYEQYF. In nucleotides, the sequence is TGTGCCAGCAGAGATCTAGCGGGAGGGCCCTACGAGCAGTACTTC.